The 14 T cell receptor beta chains below come from one sample, sequenced in a study of shared clonotypes between healthy human individuals. Measured with immunoSEQ multiplex PCR; TCRdb has only the in-frame clones, and not every one. Of some 2,500,000 clones listed, roughly 92% are singletons. Sequencing was done on a sample of naive CD4+ T cells from PBMCs. Indicated subset: CD45RA+ positively selected. The receptor set was obtained from a man younger than 35 in good health. Some clones in this sample may be carry-over from other donors' samples.

The chain has TRBV25-1 and TRBJ1-3; 12 bases line up with TRBD1. V gave up 7 bases and J gave up 4 bases; unmatched junction bases: 8. CDR1 is MGHDK and CDR2 is SYGVNS in the germline V gene. This CDR3 contains 16 residues. The DNA for the CDR3 is TGTGCCAGCACTGCCGCGGGACAGGGGGCGGGAAACACCATATATTTT. Amino acid sequence: CASTAAGQGAGNTIYF.

Note on this clone: Other DNA sequences in the sample encode the same CDR3. The genes are TRBV29-1 and TRBJ2-7; TRBD1 agrees at 7 bases. The CDR3 runs 11 residues. J gave up 3 bases and V 4 bases, and 0 bases lay outside the gene matches. Germline loops: CDR1 SQVTM, CDR2 ANQGSEA. The CDR3 is CSVGTGYEQYF. The CDR3 DNA is TGCAGCGTTGGGACAGGCTACGAGCAGTACTTC.

V and J are TRBV19 and TRBJ1-1; D unclear. The V gene's germline CDR1 is LNHDA and CDR2 SQIVND (reference sequence). Between the trimmed V and J ends, which lost 2 bases and 2 bases, there was a span of 12 bases. The CDR3 is 15 amino acids. The CDR3 sequence is CASSITKFGNTEAFF. The DNA for the CDR3 is TGTGCCAGTAGTATAACAAAATTTGGAAACACTGAAGCTTTCTTT.

J is TRBJ2-5 and V is TRBV7-2; tentative D call: TRBD1 (6 bases). Germline V CDR1 and CDR2: SGHTA, FQGNSA. The V end lost 4 bases, the J end lost 4 bases, and 16 bases lay between the germline ends. The CDR3 is made up of 15 amino acids. The CDR3: CASSSQYRVGETQYF. CDR3 DNA: TGTGCCAGCAGCTCCCAATACAGGGTAGGAGAGACCCAGTACTTC.

This clone was seen once. The V and J genes are TRBV21-1 and TRBJ2-1. TRBV21-1 is reported as a pseudogene. The CDR3 loop spans 18 amino acids. In nucleotides, the CDR3 is TGTGCCAGCAGGAACCTAGGACGCCCACAAAGTGCCCACAATGAGCAGTTCTTC. This encodes CASRNLGRPQSAHNEQFF.

The chain is built from TRBV5-1 and TRBJ2-7; a possible D gene is TRBD2 (6 bases). From germline, CDR1 is SGHRS and CDR2 YFSETQ. This CDR3 is 15 amino acids long. V lost 5 bases and J lost 3, with 18 bases in between. This chain's CDR3 is CASSRASGLYYEQYF. The CDR3 DNA reads as TGCGCCAGCAGTAGGGCCAGCGGACTATACTACGAGCAGTACTTC.

V is TRBV11-3 and J is TRBJ2-7; 8 nucleotides line up with TRBD2. V was clipped by 1 base and J by 4 bases; unmatched bases: 6. From germline, CDR1 is SGHNT and CDR2 YENEEA. The CDR3 runs to 15 residues. The CDR3 bases are TGTGCCAGCAGCTTAGGGGGCAGCGGGAGTTACGAGCAGTACTTC. Translation gives CASSLGGSGSYEQYF.

The rearrangement uses TRBV4-1 and TRBJ2-7, with TRBD2 identical over 11 bases. CDR1 is MGHRA, CDR2 YSYEKL, per germline. V gave up 3 bases and J gave up 2 bases; unmatched junction bases: 9. The CDR3 covers 17 residues. CDR3 bases: TGCGCCAGCAGCCACGGGCTAGCGGGAGGAAATGCCTACGAGCAGTACTTC. Protein sequence: CASSHGLAGGNAYEQYF.

This clone was seen just once. This rearrangement joins TRBV7-8 to TRBJ2-1; 8 nucleotides align to TRBD2. Germline V gene lookup returns CDR1 SGHVS and CDR2 FQNEAQ. CDR3 length: 17 residues. V shed 5 bases and J 0 bases; nucleotides not matched to a gene: 9. The chain's CDR3 is CASSPRTSYSSYNEQFF. The CDR3 DNA is TGTGCCAGCAGCCCCCGGACTAGCTATAGCTCCTACAATGAGCAGTTCTTC.

This clone was seen only once. The chain couples TRBV19 to TRBJ1-4, with a tentative D call TRBD1 (6 bases). Germline V CDR1 and CDR2: LNHDA, SQIVND (reference sequence). V dropped 6 bases and J dropped 7 bases, with 15 bases sitting between them. The CDR3 runs 14 residues. The CDR3 nucleotides are TGTGCCAGTAGCTCCAGGGGAGTATCTGAAAAACTGTTTTTT. Amino acid sequence: CASSSRGVSEKLFF.

This clone was observed a single time. The V and J genes are TRBV28 and TRBJ2-3; 10 positions match TRBD1. V shed 5 bases, J shed 0 bases, and the junction held 11 bases outside the gene matches. Per germline, CDR1 MDHEN and CDR2 SYDVKM. The CDR3 contains 18 residues. DNA for the CDR3: TGTGCCAGCAGTCAAACCGGGACAGGGGATCCTAGCACAGATACGCAGTATTTT. It yields the protein CASSQTGTGDPSTDTQYF.

The rearrangement links TRBV7-9 to TRBJ2-1; no reliable D call. Germline V gives CDR1 SEHNR, CDR2 FQNEAQ (reference sequence). V was trimmed by 2 bases and J by 0 bases, leaving 8 bases between them. The CDR3 extends over 15 amino acids. The DNA of the CDR3 is TGTGCCAGCAGCTTAAGAGTAGCCTCCTACAATGAGCAGTTCTTC. Its translation: CASSLRVASYNEQFF.

The rearrangement joins TRBV4-2 to TRBJ2-7, with D tentatively TRBD2 (5 bases). The CDR3 is made up of 16 amino acids. Trimming cost V 2 bases and J 3 bases, with 17 bases left between them. The V gene's germline CDR1 is LGHNA and CDR2 YNFKEQ. The CDR3 coding sequence is TGTGCCAGCAGCCAACTACCTAGCTTGGGATTCTACGAGCAGTACTTC. This sequence encodes CASSQLPSLGFYEQYF.

This clone was recorded once. CDR3 DNA: TGTGCCAGCAGCCCCCGGGTCCAGTACAATGAGCAGTTCTTC. This sequence encodes CASSPRVQYNEQFF. V is TRBV9 and J is TRBJ2-1; no firm D call. V lost 4 bases and J lost 4, with 12 bases in between. The CDR3 runs 14 residues. Germline V CDR1 and CDR2: SGDLS, YYNGEE.